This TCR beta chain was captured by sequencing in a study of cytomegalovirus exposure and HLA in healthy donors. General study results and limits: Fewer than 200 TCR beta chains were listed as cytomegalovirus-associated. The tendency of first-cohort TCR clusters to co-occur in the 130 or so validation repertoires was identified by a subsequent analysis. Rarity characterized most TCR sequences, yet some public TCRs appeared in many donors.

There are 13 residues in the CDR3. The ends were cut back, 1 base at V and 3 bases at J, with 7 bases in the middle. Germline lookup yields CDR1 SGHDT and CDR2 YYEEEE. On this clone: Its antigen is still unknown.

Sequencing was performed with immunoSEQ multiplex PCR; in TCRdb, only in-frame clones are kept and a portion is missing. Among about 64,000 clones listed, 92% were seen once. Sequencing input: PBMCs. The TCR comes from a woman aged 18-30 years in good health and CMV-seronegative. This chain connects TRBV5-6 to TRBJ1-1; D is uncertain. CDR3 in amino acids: CASSLTVHTEAFF. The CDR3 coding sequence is TGTGCCAGCAGCTTGACAGTCCACACTGAAGCTTTCTTT.